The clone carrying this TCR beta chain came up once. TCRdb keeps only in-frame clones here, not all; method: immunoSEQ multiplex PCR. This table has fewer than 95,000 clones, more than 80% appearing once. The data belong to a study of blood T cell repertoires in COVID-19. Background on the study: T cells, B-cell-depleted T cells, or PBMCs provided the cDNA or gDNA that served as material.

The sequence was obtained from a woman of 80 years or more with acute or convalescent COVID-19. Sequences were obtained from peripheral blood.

The CDR3 nucleotides read TGTGCCAGCAGCTTAGGTGGCGGGGACTACGAGCAGTACTTC. It yields the protein CASSLGGGDYEQYF. V is TRBV5-4 and J is TRBJ2-7; D is possibly TRBD2 (6 bases). The CDR3 has 14 amino acids. Trimming pared 2 bases from V and 3 bases from J, leaving 12 bases between. CDR1 SGHNT and CDR2 YYREEE come from the germline V gene (reference sequence).